This TCR beta chain comes out of a study of blood T cell repertoires in COVID-19. Study-level information: In each case, the material was cDNA or gDNA derived from T cells, B-cell-depleted T cells, or PBMCs.

The Seattle site enrolled patients during active infection and followed them longitudinally. Between the trimmed V and J ends, which lost 5 bases and 3 bases, there was a span of 14 bases. The CDR3 consists of 14 residues. Germline V lookup: CDR1 MNHEY, CDR2 SVGEGT. In the original analysis: Amplification of reference gene primers was used by the study to estimate nucleated cell counts. The protocol was immunoSEQ multiplex PCR, while the TCRdb copy is restricted to in-frame clones and leaves out a portion. The D gene and trimming were derived from the DNA, and the V and J assignments and clone size from that table. The sample has about 220,000 clones; almost 85% are singletons.

This TCR derives from a woman aged 70-85 years with COVID-19, enrolled during active disease. V and J are TRBV6-2 or TRBV6-3 and TRBJ2-7; tentatively, D is TRBD1 (6 bases). Sequencing used peripheral blood. CDR3 amino acids: CASSQGTLVYEQYF. The CDR3 DNA follows: TGTGCCAGCAGTCAGGGGACGCTAGTCTACGAGCAGTACTTC.